The entry below gives a single T cell receptor beta chain sequence along with its context. Its matching antigen is unknown. Relative to the germline gene, one junction end is altered; a read error may explain this. These data are taken from a study of blood T cells in healthy people across ages. Overall study findings and caveats: Researchers deemed the diversity estimates from one million T cells underestimates.

Sample-barcoded 5' priming and a J-beta primer mix drove a second PCR of about 6 to 11 cycles. TCRdb itself ran the 5' RACE reads through MiXCR, one entry per CDR3 protein. In the table there are approximately 880,000 distinct CDR3 sequences, roughly 43% of which are singletons. The CDR3 sequence is 11 residues long. Germline CDR1 KGHDR, CDR2 SFDVKD. The J gene is TRBJ1-2, the V gene TRBV24-1; D remains ambiguous. Sequencing was done on a sample of blood. The TCR sequence derives from a young man in good health. The CDR3 reads CATSDSGGYTF. The CDR3 nucleotides are TGCGCCACCAGTGATTCCGGTGGCTACACCTTC.